Each of the 27 T cell receptor beta chains below was sequenced from the same sample in a study of blood T cell repertoires in COVID-19. Data came from immunoSEQ multiplex PCR; TCRdb stores just in-frame clones and leaves some out. The repertoire has approximately 250,000 clones, about 93% of them found once; the top ten carry about 0.79%. Sequences were obtained from peripheral blood. These TCRs come from a man aged 25-40 years with COVID-19, enrolled during active disease.

This rearrangement joins TRBV4-1 to TRBJ1-2; possible D gene TRBD1, 5 bases. The length of the CDR3 is 15 residues. Trimming shortened V by 4 bases and J by 6 bases, and 18 bases separated the two germline ends. The germline gives CDR1 MGHRA, CDR2 YSYEKL. The CDR3 nucleotides read TGCGCCAGCAGCCCCCATCAGGGCAGAGGAGATGGCTACACCTTC. Protein: CASSPHQGRGDGYTF.

The V gene is TRBV11-2, the J gene TRBJ2-1, with TRBD2 matching over 9 bases. Germline loops: CDR1 SGHAT, CDR2 FQNNGV. This CDR3 region has 16 residues. Trimming removed 5 bases from V and 0 bases from J; junction bases left unmatched: 5. CDR3: CASSPRTSDSYNEQFF. CDR3 bases: TGTGCCAGCAGCCCCAGGACTAGCGACTCCTACAATGAGCAGTTCTTC.

V and J are TRBV6-1 and TRBJ1-4; D is perhaps TRBD1 (5 bases). Per the germline V gene, CDR1 is MNHNS and CDR2 is SASEGT. The CDR3 has 15 amino acids. V was shortened by 0 bases and J by 5 bases, with 10 bases between the two germline ends. CDR3 residues: CASSEAPQANEKLFF. For the CDR3, the DNA is TGTGCCAGCAGTGAAGCCCCACAGGCGAATGAAAAACTGTTTTTT.

V usage is TRBV2 and J usage is TRBJ1-5, with 8 bases fitting TRBD1. V lost 9 bases to trimming and J lost 2 bases; unmatched junction nucleotides: 6. CDR3 length: 14 amino acids. Germline V gene sequence: CDR1 SNHLY, CDR2 FYNNEI. CDR3 nucleotides: TGTGCCAGTGGACAGGGTTGGGGCAATCAGCCCCAGCATTTT. Protein: CASGQGWGNQPQHF.

V is TRBV6-5 and J is TRBJ2-5, with TRBD2 matching over 7 bases. This CDR3 comprises 14 residues. V trimming: 4 bases; J trimming: 4 bases; junction bases outside the gene matches: 6. From germline, CDR1 is MNHEY and CDR2 SVGAGI. The DNA for the CDR3 is TGTGCCAGCAGTTCCGATACGGGGGGAGAGACCCAGTACTTC. Its translation is CASSSDTGGETQYF.

This chain links TRBV13 with TRBJ2-3, with 12 bases aligning to TRBD2. The CDR3 has 17 amino acids. V was pared by 5 bases and J by 2 bases, with 8 bases of the junction left unmatched. CDR1 is PRHDT and CDR2 is FYEKMQ in the germline V gene (reference sequence). The chain's CDR3 is CASSPEASGGATDTQYF. CDR3 bases: TGTGCCAGCAGCCCAGAGGCTAGCGGGGGGGCCACAGATACGCAGTATTTT.

V usage is TRBV6-5 and J usage is TRBJ2-7, with 7 bases that match TRBD1. The CDR3 covers 13 residues. From germline, CDR1 is MNHEY and CDR2 SVGAGI. Unmatched junction bases numbered 4, after V lost 2 bases and J lost 6 bases. The CDR3 sequence is CASSYEGAGEQYF. The DNA for the CDR3 is TGTGCCAGCAGTTACGAGGGGGCGGGCGAGCAGTACTTC.

This chain links TRBV13 with TRBJ1-1; no reliable D call. Trimming removed 3 bases at V and 3 bases at J, with 14 bases between. This CDR3 comprises 15 residues. Germline V gives CDR1 PRHDT, CDR2 FYEKMQ (reference sequence). CDR3 coding DNA: TGTGCCAGCAGCTTCCTTGGGAGGGAAGACACTGAAGCTTTCTTT. Translating gives CASSFLGREDTEAFF.

V gene TRBV18 combines with J gene TRBJ1-5; a weak D match, TRBD1 (5 bases). Trimming took 3 bases from V and 5 from J, leaving 11 bases between them. This CDR3 contains 14 residues. CDR1 and CDR2 from the germline V gene are KGHSH and LQKENI. CDR3 sequence (DNA): TGTGCCAGCTCACCGAGACAGACCGATCAGCCCCAGCATTTT. Its translation is CASSPRQTDQPQHF.

The chain recombines TRBV19 with TRBJ2-5, with TRBD2 matching 7 bases. From germline, CDR1 is LNHDA and CDR2 SQIVND (reference sequence). J was trimmed by 5 bases and V by 5 bases; bases with no gene match: 8. This CDR3 region has 14 residues. The CDR3: CASSSASGEETQYF. CDR3 in DNA: TGTGCCAGTAGTTCGGCTAGCGGTGAGGAGACCCAGTACTTC.

This chain joins TRBV18 and TRBJ1-2; D uncertain. The CDR3 has 15 amino acids. Trimming cost V 0 bases and J 6 bases, with 14 bases left between them. Germline V lookup: CDR1 KGHSH, CDR2 LQKENI. In nucleotides, the CDR3 is TGTGCCAGCTCACCACCAGACTGGGTTGCAAATGGCTACACCTTC. Amino acids: CASSPPDWVANGYTF.

The rearrangement uses TRBV7-9 and TRBJ2-7, with D perhaps matching TRBD1 (6 bases). V shed 3 bases and J shed 5 bases, with 14 bases lying between them. The CDR3 is 14 amino acids. CDR1 is SEHNR, CDR2 FQNEAQ, per germline (reference sequence). Here the CDR3 DNA reads TGTGCCAGCAGCTTCGAAGGGGGTGGGCACGAGCAGTACTTC. The encoded protein is CASSFEGGGHEQYF.

The chain joins TRBV3-1 (or the pseudogene TRBV3-2) to TRBJ2-3, with TRBD2 as a possible D gene (6 bases). The V end lost 4 bases, the J end lost 14 bases, and 19 bases lay between the germline ends. The V gene's germline CDR1 is LGHDT and CDR2 YNNKEL (reference sequence). The CDR3 contains 13 residues. The CDR3 nucleotides are TGTGCCAGCAGCCCTCAACTAGCACTACCTCCGTATTTT. Amino acids: CASSPQLALPPYF.

This rearrangement joins TRBV2 to TRBJ1-3; 11 bases align to TRBD1. This CDR3 contains 16 residues. V trimming: 7 bases; J trimming: 4 bases; junction bases outside the gene matches: 9. Germline loops: CDR1 SNHLY, CDR2 FYNNEI. The CDR3, as DNA: TGTGCCAGCAACAGGGACAGGGGGGTCGGAGGAAACACCATATATTTT. Amino acid sequence: CASNRDRGVGGNTIYF.

The chain links TRBV29-1 to TRBJ1-1; tentative D call: TRBD1 (5 bases). The V and J ends lost 8 bases and 1 base respectively, with 8 bases between them. The CDR3 is 11 amino acids. The germline V gene has CDR1 SQVTM and CDR2 ANQGSEA. The CDR3 region is CSSTGNTEAFF. In DNA, the CDR3 is TGCAGCTCCACAGGGAACACTGAAGCTTTCTTT.

The chain combines TRBV30 with TRBJ1-6, with 7 bases matching TRBD1. V dropped 5 bases and J dropped 10; count of bases not matched to a gene: 8. The CDR3 has 13 amino acids. Germline CDR1 GTSNPN, CDR2 SVGIG (reference sequence). CDR3 nucleotide sequence: TGTGCCTGGTTCGGGCAGGGGGGATCACCCCTCCACTTT. Protein product: CAWFGQGGSPLHF.

This chain links TRBV6-5 with TRBJ2-7; TRBD2 matches at 14 bases. The germline gives CDR1 MNHEY, CDR2 SVGAGI. With V trimmed by 6 bases and J by 3 bases, 4 bases remained unmatched. The CDR3 is made up of 15 amino acids. The CDR3 here is CASRKGLAGDYEQYF. As DNA, the CDR3 is TGTGCCAGCAGGAAGGGACTAGCGGGAGACTACGAGCAGTACTTC.

This rearrangement joins TRBV12-5 to TRBJ1-2, with 9 bases matching TRBD1. The CDR3 consists of 16 residues. Germline trimming cut 4 bases from V and 6 bases from J; bases unmatched to any gene: 12. The germline CDR1 and CDR2 sequences are LGHNT and FRNRAP. This CDR3 reads CASGSSSGTGLDGYTF. CDR3 nucleotide sequence: TGTGCTAGTGGTTCTTCTTCCGGGACAGGGCTGGATGGCTACACCTTC.

This clone was observed a handful of times. The chain joins TRBV2 to TRBJ1-2, with 10 bases that match TRBD1. There are 16 residues in the CDR3. Germline V gene lookup returns CDR1 SNHLY and CDR2 FYNNEI. After removal of 1 base from V and 0 bases from J, the junction contained 2 bases not matched to a gene. The DNA for the CDR3 is TGTGCCAGCAGTGAAGGTGGGACAGGGGCTAACTATGGCTACACCTTC. It translates to CASSEGGTGANYGYTF.

This chain connects TRBV6-1 to TRBJ1-2; weak D call: TRBD1 (5 bases). There are 16 residues in the CDR3. Trimming pared 3 bases from V and 4 bases from J, leaving 18 bases between. Germline values: CDR1 MNHNS, CDR2 SASEGT. The CDR3 DNA reads as TGTGCCAGCAGTGAGCGCAGACAGCGTCGGTCCTATGGCTACACCTTC. Protein: CASSERRQRRSYGYTF.

The chain joins TRBV7-6 to TRBJ1-3; D unclear. The CDR3 is 16 amino acids. Germline CDR1 reads SGHVS; CDR2 reads FNYEAQ. V was trimmed by 1 base and J by 0 bases, leaving 10 bases between them. The CDR3 loop is CASSLVTVSSGNTIYF. DNA of the CDR3: TGTGCCAGCAGCTTAGTCACCGTGAGCTCTGGAAACACCATATATTTT.

This clone came up once. The chain carries TRBV30 and TRBJ2-7; possibly TRBD1 for D (5 bases). Trimming took off 2 bases at V and 3 bases at J, with 11 bases between the two ends. This CDR3 contains 13 residues. Germline CDR1 reads GTSNPN; CDR2 reads SVGIG (reference sequence). For the CDR3, the DNA is TGTGCCTGGAGTAGAGACAGTTACTACGAGCAGTACTTC. This sequence encodes CAWSRDSYYEQYF.

This chain joins TRBV30 and TRBJ2-3; TRBD2 matches 10 bases. The CDR3 has 15 amino acids. CDR1 is GTSNPN and CDR2 is SVGIG in the germline V gene (reference sequence). V shed 7 bases and J 1 base; nucleotides not matched to a gene: 8. CDR3 DNA sequence: TGTGCCTCCACCATACTAGCGGGGCGCACAGATACGCAGTATTTT. Its protein product is CASTILAGRTDTQYF.

V gene TRBV7-3 combines with J gene TRBJ2-3, with D possibly TRBD2 on 5 matching bases. The CDR3 loop spans 14 amino acids. V was trimmed by 5 bases and J by 2 bases, leaving 11 bases between them. Germline values: CDR1 SGHTA, CDR2 FQGTGA. The DNA of the CDR3 is TGTGCCAGCAGCCCAGGACTTTCCACAGATACGCAGTATTTT. As protein: CASSPGLSTDTQYF.

V gene TRBV20-1 combines with J gene TRBJ2-5, with 7 positions matching TRBD1. The CDR3 loop spans 12 amino acids. Trimming removed 3 bases from V and 5 bases from J; junction bases left unmatched: 3. Germline V gene data show CDR1 as DFQATT and CDR2 as SNEGSKA (reference sequence). In DNA, the CDR3 is TGCAGTGCTAGTGTCAGGGGGGAGACCCAGTACTTC. Translated, it gives CSASVRGETQYF.

The rearrangement links TRBV9 to TRBJ1-4, with 7 bases aligning to TRBD1. The germline gives CDR1 SGDLS, CDR2 YYNGEE. Trimming took 4 bases from V and 0 from J; bases not matched to a gene: 3. The CDR3 contains 15 residues. CDR3 DNA: TGTGCCAGCAGCAAGGGGGCGACAACTAATGAAAAACTGTTTTTT. Amino acid sequence: CASSKGATTNEKLFF.

In its sample, this clone was seen once. The chain couples TRBV6-1 to TRBJ1-6; D ambiguous. This CDR3 has 14 residues. Germline assignment: CDR1 MNHNS and CDR2 SASEGT. Deletions cut 2 bases from V and 6 bases from J, with 8 bases between. In nucleotides, the CDR3 is TGTGCCAGCAGTGAACAGTCTTTTAATTCACCCCTCCACTTT. Translation: CASSEQSFNSPLHF.